This TCR beta chain was captured in a study of vaccination and CD4 T cells after COVID-19. Across the whole study: Stimulation of cells relied on overlapping spike peptides derived from SARS-CoV-2, HCoV-NL63, HCoV-OC43 and HCoV-229E.

Cultured CD4+ T cell DNA was sequenced using the Oncomine TCR Beta short-read assay. One entry per CDR3 protein results from TCRdb running MiXCR on the PCR reads. In the table there are 9,500 to 15,000 distinct CDR3 sequences, about 44% of which are singletons. Stated treatment: approximately 10-day PBMC culture with coronavirus spike peptide pools or control peptides (ViraFEST assay). Unmatched junction bases numbered 6, after V lost 5 bases and J lost 0 bases. There are 16 residues in the CDR3. From germline, CDR1 is MNHEY and CDR2 SMNVEV (reference sequence). Turning to this clonotype: Its antigen is currently unknown.

What was sequenced was CD4+ T cells from blood, cultured in vitro. This sequence joins TRBV27 and TRBJ2-1; 8 nucleotides line up with TRBD2. The clonotype originates from a human donor who had recovered from COVID-19. For the CDR3, the DNA is TGTGCCAGCAGTCCCCGCGGGGGGAGCTCCTACAATGAGCAGTTCTTC. This translates into CASSPRGGSSYNEQFF.